These 10 T cell receptor beta chains were all obtained from the same sample, sequenced in a study of blood T cell repertoires in COVID-19. TCRdb's table, derived via immunoSEQ multiplex PCR, lists solely in-frame clones and lacks some. The sample yields fewer than 650,000 clones, about 89% seen once. The sample taken for sequencing was peripheral blood. The receptor set was obtained from a woman in her fifties or sixties with COVID-19, enrolled during active disease.

V usage is TRBV6-6 and J usage is TRBJ2-2, with D maybe TRBD1 (5 bases). In germline, CDR1 is MNHNY, CDR2 SVGAGI (reference sequence). There are 14 residues in the CDR3. The V end was cut by 7 bases, the J end by 2 bases, with 11 bases between. The CDR3 region is CASNPTGNTGELFF. The DNA for the CDR3 is TGTGCCAGCAACCCAACAGGCAACACCGGGGAGCTGTTTTTT.

The chain employs TRBV19 and TRBJ1-1; maybe TRBD1 (6 bases). The CDR3 extends over 14 amino acids. CDR1 is LNHDA, CDR2 SQIVND, per germline (reference sequence). V was pared by 8 bases and J by 0 bases, with 13 bases between. CDR3 sequence reads: CASSIQGMNTEAFF. DNA for the CDR3: TGTGCCAGTTCAATTCAGGGGATGAACACTGAAGCTTTCTTT.

The chain employs TRBV7-6 and TRBJ2-2, with a possible D match to TRBD2 (5 bases). The length of the CDR3 is 14 residues. V was clipped by 9 bases and J by 0 bases, with 11 bases between them. In germline, CDR1 is SGHVS, CDR2 FNYEAQ. CDR3 nucleotide sequence: TGTGCCAGTTCAGAGGGAGCGAACACCGGGGAGCTGTTTTTT. Amino acid sequence: CASSEGANTGELFF.

This chain's CDR3 is CASTRAAGANNEQFF. The CDR3 DNA reads TGTGCCAGCACAAGGGCAGCGGGGGCTAACAATGAGCAGTTCTTC. The chain employs TRBV2 and TRBJ2-1; TRBD2 agrees at 8 bases. Unmatched junction bases numbered 10, after V lost 7 bases and J lost 5 bases. The germline V gene has CDR1 SNHLY and CDR2 FYNNEI. This CDR3 comprises 15 residues.

J is TRBJ1-1 and V is TRBV7-2; maybe TRBD1 (5 bases). The V end lost 4 bases, the J end lost 6 bases, and 12 bases lay between the germline ends. Germline CDR1 and CDR2: SGHTA and FQGNSA. The CDR3 covers 13 residues. The chain's CDR3 is CASSYLIGAEAFF. The CDR3 coding sequence is TGTGCCAGCAGCTACCTAATAGGGGCTGAAGCTTTCTTT. Full variable domain (remainder filled in from reference TRBV7-2 and TRBJ1-1): GAGVSQSPSNKVTEKGKDVELRCDPISGHTALYWYRQSLGQGLEFLIYFQGNSAPDKSGLPSDRFSAERTGGSVSTLTIQRTQQEDSAVYLCASSYLIGAEAFFGQGTRLTVV.

The rearrangement links TRBV28 to TRBJ1-1; D unclear. CDR1 MDHEN and CDR2 SYDVKM come from the germline V gene. The CDR3 length is 15 residues. V lost 3 bases, J lost 8 bases, and 19 bases lay in between. The CDR3 here is CASSLLRHLLMEAFF. The CDR3 bases are TGTGCCAGCAGTTTGCTGCGGCACCTTCTAATGGAAGCTTTCTTT.

The rearrangement links TRBV27 to TRBJ1-2; D gene ambiguous. The V gene lost 5 bases and the J gene lost 0 bases, with 16 bases spanning the gap. This CDR3 comprises 16 residues. Germline V gene sequence: CDR1 MNHEY, CDR2 SMNVEV (reference sequence). As DNA, the CDR3 is TGTGCCAGCAGTCCCTCCGTAGCAAAGGCTAACTATGGCTACACCTTC. It codes for CASSPSVAKANYGYTF.

Only one count was recorded for this clone. V and J are TRBV2 and TRBJ1-2; TRBD1 matches 10 bases. The trim removed 6 bases at V and 5 bases at J, leaving 9 bases unmatched. The germline V gene encodes CDR1 SNHLY and CDR2 FYNNEI. The CDR3 has 15 residues. As DNA, the CDR3 is TGTGCCAGCAGGGAGACCGGGACAGGGGTTTATGGCTACACCTTC. It encodes CASRETGTGVYGYTF.

V usage is TRBV6-5 and J usage is TRBJ1-5; D not resolved. The CDR3 has 13 residues. Between the trimmed V and J ends, which lost 4 bases and 7 bases, there was a span of 11 bases. Germline CDR1 is MNHEY and CDR2 is SVGAGI. The CDR3 nucleotides read TGTGCCAGCAGTTGGAAGGGAGAACAGCCCCAGCATTTT. Its translation is CASSWKGEQPQHF.

This clone was detected only once. This chain's CDR3 is CASSPGQGLPYEQYF. DNA of the CDR3: TGCGCCAGCAGTCCCGGACAGGGTCTTCCCTACGAGCAGTACTTC. The chain combines TRBV5-1 with TRBJ2-7, with 8 nucleotides matching TRBD1. The CDR3 is 15 amino acids. CDR1 and CDR2 (germline): SGHRS, YFSETQ. The J segment lost 2 bases and the V segment lost 5 bases, leaving 9 bases of the junction unmatched. The variable domain in full, with the rest retrieved from reference TRBV5-1 and TRBJ2-7, is KAGVTQTPRYLIKTRGQQVTLSCSPISGHRSVSWYQQTPGQGLQFLFEYFSETQRNKGNFPGRFSGRQFSNSRSEMNVSTLELGDSALYLCASSPGQGLPYEQYFGPGTRLTVT.